These T cell receptor beta chains were read from a single sample in a study of blood T cell repertoires in COVID-19. The protocol was immunoSEQ multiplex PCR, while the TCRdb copy is restricted to in-frame clones and leaves out a portion. Of a few hundred thousand clones in the sample, 85% to 90% were seen once. Sequences were obtained from peripheral blood. The source of these receptors is a young woman with COVID-19, enrolled during active disease. CDR3s include the opening cysteine and the closing phenylalanine or tryptophan. A D gene is named only where the DNA matches it firmly. Size is omitted from some rows. Given values are once, few, many or a class for expanded clones.

TRBV6-5	-	TRBJ1-6	TRBD1	TGTGCCAGCAGCGCCGGGACAGGGGAATCACCCCTCCACTTT	CASSAGTGESPLHF
TRBV4-1	-	TRBJ2-7	TRBD1	TGCGCCAGCAGCCAATGGACGACAGGGCCCTCCTACGAGCAGTACTTC	CASSQWTTGPSYEQYF
TRBV19	-	TRBJ1-2	TRBD1	TGTGCCAGTACCGTGACAGGGGGCGCTTCTGGCTACACCTTC	CASTVTGGASGYTF
TRBV28	-	TRBJ2-7	TRBD1	TGTGCCAGCAAGGAAGGGACAGCCTACGAGCAGTACTTC	CASKEGTAYEQYF
TRBV7-9	-	TRBJ2-3	TRBD1	TGTGCCAGCAGTTGGCGGACAGGGGCCCTCACAGATACGCAGTATTTT	CASSWRTGALTDTQYF
TRBV9	-	TRBJ1-1	-	TGTGCCAGCAGCGTCTCGCCAGGGTTTTTTATGAACACTGAAGCTTTCTTT	CASSVSPGFFMNTEAFF
TRBV5-1	-	TRBJ2-1	TRBD2	TGCGCCAGCAGCTCAGTTGCGGGAGGGTTAGGCAATGAGCAGTTCTTC	CASSSVAGGLGNEQFF
TRBV6-5	-	TRBJ2-2	TRBD2	TGTGCCAGCAGCCCAGGGAGGGACACCGGGGAGCTGTTTTTT	CASSPGRDTGELFF
TRBV18	-	TRBJ2-2	TRBD1	TGTGCCAGCTCACCACCGGACAGGGTCACCGGGGAGCTGTTTTTT	CASSPPDRVTGELFF
TRBV15	-	TRBJ1-5	-	TGTGCCACCAGCAGAGATGGCGGGGCTCAGCCCCAGCATTTT	CATSRDGGAQPQHF
TRBV4-1	-	TRBJ1-4	-	TGCGCCAGCAGCCAAAGGGGGGGCTTTTATGAAAAACTGTTTTTT	CASSQRGGFYEKLFF
TRBV7-2	-	TRBJ1-2	-	TGTGCCAGCAGCTTACAGGGTCGCTATGGCTACACCTTC	CASSLQGRYGYTF
TRBV2	-	TRBJ1-5	-	TGTGCCAGCAAATGGGGAGTGAGCAATCAGCCCCAGCATTTT	CASKWGVSNQPQHF
TRBV7-8	-	TRBJ2-2	-	TGTGCCAGCAGCTTCGGTCAGGCCTACACCGGGGAGCTGTTTTTT	CASSFGQAYTGELFF
TRBV3-1/TRBV3-2	-	TRBJ1-4	TRBD1	TGTGCCAGCAGCCTGCAGGGACAGAGCAATGAAAAACTGTTTTTT	CASSLQGQSNEKLFF
TRBV19	once	TRBJ1-4	TRBD1	TGTGCCAGTAGTTGGGACAGCGCAACTAATGAAAAACTGTTTTTT	CASSWDSATNEKLFF
TRBV14	-	TRBJ2-7	-	TGTGCCAGCAGCCAAGATTGGAGAACCTCCCACGAGCAGTACTTC	CASSQDWRTSHEQYF
TRBV19	-	TRBJ1-4	-	TGTGCCAGTAGTATAGGGTCCTCAGCGGGCGAAAAACTGTTTTTT	CASSIGSSAGEKLFF
TRBV6-5	-	TRBJ1-1	-	TGTGCCAGCAGTAGGGGGATTGCCCTGAACACTGAAGCTTTCTTT	CASSRGIALNTEAFF
TRBV19	-	TRBJ2-1	TRBD2	TGTGCCAGTAGCCTCACTAGCGGGAGTGGACTTGAGCAGTTCTTC	CASSLTSGSGLEQFF
TRBV11-1	-	TRBJ2-7	TRBD2	TGTGCCAGCAGCTTGGTAGCGGGAGTGGACGAGCAGTACTTC	CASSLVAGVDEQYF
TRBV29-1	-	TRBJ2-7	-	TGCAGCGGTTTGTCCCTCTCCTACGAGCAGTACTTC	CSGLSLSYEQYF
TRBV6-5	-	TRBJ2-7	-	TGTGCCAGCAGCCGGGACTTTTCCTCCTACGAGCAGTACTTC	CASSRDFSSYEQYF
TRBV29-1	-	TRBJ2-2	TRBD2	TGCAGCGTTCGCAGTTGGCTAGCGGGGAACACCGGGGAGCTGTTTTTT	CSVRSWLAGNTGELFF
TRBV28	-	TRBJ2-7	TRBD2	TGTGCCAGCAGTCCCCCGGGACTAGCGGGCGGTCGATCCTACGAGCAGTACTTC	CASSPPGLAGGRSYEQYF
TRBV7-8	-	TRBJ2-3	-	TGTGCCAGCAGGACCGAAGGGGGTGGGGATACGCAGTATTTT	CASRTEGGGDTQYF
TRBV28	-	TRBJ2-5	TRBD2	TGTGCCAGCAGGCTCGGACTAGCGGGAGACCAAGAGACCCAGTACTTC	CASRLGLAGDQETQYF
TRBV18	-	TRBJ2-7	TRBD2	TGTGCCAGCTCAGAGGGACTAGCGGGAGATAAGCAGTACTTC	CASSEGLAGDKQYF
TRBV5-6	-	TRBJ2-1	TRBD1	TGTGCCAGCAGTCCTGACAGGGGAAGTACAAGCAATGAGCAGTTCTTC	CASSPDRGSTSNEQFF
TRBV5-4	few	TRBJ2-5	-	TGTGCCAGCAGCTTGGTCAGGGGAGAGACCCAGTACTTC	CASSLVRGETQYF
TRBV6-5	-	TRBJ1-1	-	TGTGCCAGCAGTTACGAAACAGGGCCCACTGAAGCTTTCTTT	CASSYETGPTEAFF
TRBV9	-	TRBJ2-7	TRBD1	TGTGCCAGCAGCGTAGGGGGACAGGGCCCTTACGAGCAGTACTTC	CASSVGGQGPYEQYF
TRBV25-1	-	TRBJ2-3	-	TGTGCCAGCAGTGAGGCCGGAGTCACAGATACGCAGTATTTT	CASSEAGVTDTQYF